A selection of T cell receptor beta chains follows, all from one sample in a study of identical twins. TCRdb reprocessed the 5' RACE reads via MiXCR and lists one record per CDR3 protein. The sample contains hundreds of thousands of distinct CDR3 sequences, about 12% of which appear only once. A further study also used this sample, focusing on yellow fever vaccine responses in identical twins.

The source material was PBMCs. Receptors were obtained from a woman aged 18-35 years in good health. CDR3s include the opening cysteine and the closing phenylalanine or tryptophan. Each record gives: V gene, clone size, D gene, J gene, CDR3 protein, CDR3 DNA. D genes are given only for firm matches. The size entry is marked missing in some rows and otherwise reads once, few, many or a size class.

TRBV12-3/TRBV12-4	many	.	TRBJ2-1	CASSVSTSRGEQFF	TGTGCCAGCAGTGTGTCAACCTCAAGGGGTGAGCAGTTCTTC
TRBV12-3/TRBV12-4	many	TRBD2	TRBJ2-1	CASSPLYLGTTGYNEQFF	TGTGCCAGCAGTCCCTTGTATTTGGGGACTACAGGATACAATGAGCAGTTCTTC
TRBV7-9	.	.	TRBJ2-5	CASSRGGEQTQYF	TGTGCCAGCAGCCGAGGCGGGGAGCAGACCCAGTACTTC
TRBV7-6	few	TRBD2	TRBJ2-3	CASSLTSLVQTDTQYF	TGTGCCAGCAGCTTGACTAGCTTGGTTCAAACAGATACGCAGTATTTT
TRBV12-3/TRBV12-4	few	TRBD1	TRBJ2-7	CASSTTGTGTHEQYF	TGTGCCAGCAGTACAACCGGGACAGGGACCCACGAGCAGTACTTC
TRBV20-1	few	.	TRBJ2-1	CSVRPGNEQFF	TGCAGCGTTAGGCCGGGGAATGAGCAGTTCTTC
TRBV6-1	few	TRBD1	TRBJ2-7	CASSTPGQALYEQYF	TGTGCCAGCAGTACGCCGGGACAGGCCCTCTACGAGCAGTACTTC
TRBV5-1	few	TRBD2	TRBJ2-2	CASSLVRGGAPGELFF	TGCGCCAGCAGCTTGGTTCGCGGGGGGGCCCCCGGGGAGCTGTTTTTT
TRBV29-1	many	TRBD1	TRBJ2-3	CSVELRDRGQF	TGCAGCGTCGAATTGAGGGACAGGGGACAATTT
TRBV5-5	.	TRBD1	TRBJ1-4	CASSVDSGTAVIF	TGTGCCAGCAGCGTGGACAGTGGGACAGCGGTGATTTTT
TRBV12-3/TRBV12-4	few	.	TRBJ1-1	CASTKTGGNTEAFF	TGTGCCAGCACAAAGACAGGTGGTAACACTGAAGCTTTCTTT
TRBV6-5	.	.	TRBJ2-7	CASSHGPGRSYEQYF	TGTGCCAGCAGTCACGGGCCGGGAAGATCCTACGAGCAGTACTTC
TRBV20-1	few	.	TRBJ1-2	CSARHPGDGDYGYTF	TGCAGTGCTAGACACCCGGGGGACGGCGATTATGGCTACACCTTC
TRBV19	.	.	TRBJ1-5	CASGQTYSNQPQHF	TGTGCCAGCGGACAGACTTATAGCAATCAGCCCCAGCATTTT
TRBV15	many	TRBD1	TRBJ1-3	CATSRDRTGGNTIYF	TGTGCCACCAGCAGGGACCGGACAGGGGGAAACACCATATATTTT
TRBV28	few	.	TRBJ2-1	CASSETFGGPNEQFF	TGTGCCAGCAGCGAGACGTTCGGGGGGCCAAATGAGCAGTTCTTC
TRBV6-4	.	.	TRBJ2-1	CASSDRDSINEQFF	TGTGCCAGCTCCGACAGAGACAGTATCAATGAGCAGTTCTTC
TRBV6-1	.	.	TRBJ1-1	CASSDESRTEAFF	TGTGCCAGCAGTGACGAGAGTAGGACTGAAGCTTTCTTT
TRBV7-9	many	TRBD2	TRBJ2-7	CASSLASGVAYEQYF	TGTGCCAGCAGCTTAGCTAGCGGGGTCGCCTACGAGCAGTACTTC
TRBV11-1	few	.	TRBJ2-1	CASSAKPPGLQEFF	TGTGCCAGCAGCGCAAAACCTCCGGGACTCCAGGAGTTCTTC
TRBV7-6	few	.	TRBJ2-7	CASSPGHNGYEQYF	TGTGCCAGCAGCCCTGGACATAACGGCTACGAGCAGTACTTC
TRBV6-2/TRBV6-3	.	.	TRBJ1-6	CASSLREFNSPLHF	TGTGCCAGCAGTCTCCGGGAGTTTAATTCACCCCTCCACTTT
TRBV5-6	.	.	TRBJ2-1	CASSLSRRDYNEQFF	TGTGCCAGCAGCTTGTCCAGGAGAGACTACAATGAGCAGTTCTTC
TRBV7-2	once	.	TRBJ2-6	CASSPVRWANVLTF	TGTGCCAGCAGCCCGGTTCGATGGGCCAACGTCCTGACTTTC
TRBV21-1	.	.	TRBJ2-4	CASSNGAHWGYF	TGTGCCAGCAGCAATGGGGCCCATTGGGGGTACTTC
TRBV7-8	many	.	TRBJ1-3	CASSPGAGISGNTIYF	TGTGCCAGCAGCCCCGGGGCGGGAATCTCTGGAAACACCATATATTTT